This TCR beta chain derives from a study of shared clonotypes between healthy human individuals. Study-level information: Researchers drew samples from two women and a few men aged 18 to 49.

For every subset, genomic DNA was evenly distributed across several immunoSEQ plates. Method: immunoSEQ multiplex PCR; TCRdb's copy keeps in-frame clones and lacks some. The table lists about 490,000 clones, 76% of them singletons. This clone was picked up a small number of times. Its antigen is unknown. General study findings and limits: Genetic and exposure-history diversity was limited by the small donor number. Sequencing depth was expected to influence donor clonotype sharing.

Sequencing used PBMCs. The sequence came from a woman aged 40 to 55 in good health. Some clones in this sample may be carry-over from other donors' samples.

In DNA, the CDR3 is TGTGCCAGCAGCTTAACGACAGGGCCAGATACGCAGTATTTT. Its protein is CASSLTTGPDTQYF. V usage is TRBV7-9 and J usage is TRBJ2-3, with 7 bases lining up with TRBD1. V lost 2 bases, J lost 4 bases, and 3 bases stayed unmatched. The V gene's germline CDR1 is SEHNR and CDR2 FQNEAQ (reference sequence). The CDR3 sequence is 14 residues long.